Below are 22 T cell receptor beta chains sequenced from a single sample in a study of cytomegalovirus exposure and HLA in healthy donors. Sequenced by immunoSEQ multiplex PCR; TCRdb stores in-frame clones only, minus some. The sample carries over 150,000 clones, about 85% recorded once. Sequences were obtained from PBMCs. These receptors were taken from a man younger than 35 in good health and CMV-seropositive.

This rearrangement joins TRBV6-5 to TRBJ2-5, with D possibly being TRBD1 (5 bases). This CDR3 region has 15 residues. The V gene lost 5 bases and the J gene lost 5 bases, with 18 bases spanning the gap. Germline CDR1 MNHEY, CDR2 SVGAGI. The DNA of the CDR3 is TGTGCCAGCAGTAGAGACAGTCTGCTGTGGGAGACCCAGTACTTC. Protein: CASSRDSLLWETQYF.

The rearrangement joins TRBV13 to TRBJ2-3; 7 bases match TRBD2. From germline, CDR1 is PRHDT and CDR2 FYEKMQ (reference sequence). The J segment lost 0 bases and the V segment lost 8 bases, leaving 5 bases of the junction unmatched. There are 14 residues in the CDR3. The CDR3 spells CASYLADSTDTQYF. The CDR3, as DNA: TGTGCCAGCTACCTAGCGGATAGCACAGATACGCAGTATTTT.

This chain joins TRBV6-6 and TRBJ2-3, with 7 bases identical to TRBD1. This CDR3 has 14 residues. Germline V gene sequence: CDR1 MNHNY, CDR2 SVGAGI (reference sequence). J was trimmed by 3 bases and V by 6 bases; bases with no gene match: 6. CDR3 sequence reads: CASSSRDRTDTQYF. The CDR3 DNA reads as TGTGCCAGCAGCTCCCGGGACAGAACAGATACGCAGTATTTT.

The V call is TRBV4-1, the J call TRBJ1-1, with no clear D. This CDR3 comprises 11 residues. Germline loops: CDR1 MGHRA, CDR2 YSYEKL. Trimming shortened V by 1 base and J by 8 bases, and 5 bases separated the two germline ends. CDR3 residues: CASSQGSEAFF. CDR3 nucleotides: TGCGCCAGCAGCCAAGGTTCAGAAGCTTTCTTT.

V gene TRBV29-1 combines with J gene TRBJ2-3; tentatively, D is TRBD2 (5 bases). Per germline, CDR1 SQVTM and CDR2 ANQGSEA. Trimming took off 4 bases at V and 4 bases at J, with 15 bases between the two ends. This CDR3 is 14 amino acids long. The CDR3 reads CSVGLGYGADTQYF. The CDR3 DNA follows: TGCAGCGTTGGCCTCGGTTACGGGGCAGATACGCAGTATTTT.

This chain uses TRBV7-9 with TRBJ2-6; D unclear. V gave up 1 base and J gave up 0 bases, with 7 bases separating them. The germline V gene encodes CDR1 SEHNR and CDR2 FQNEAQ (reference sequence). There are 16 residues in the CDR3. CDR3 sequence: CASSLGSLSGANVLTF. CDR3 DNA: TGTGCCAGCAGCTTAGGTAGTCTCTCTGGGGCCAACGTCCTGACTTTC.

This clone was recorded once. This chain joins TRBV7-8 and TRBJ2-3; D remains ambiguous. Trimming left V 5 bases short and J 1 base short, with 16 bases between. Germline values: CDR1 SGHVS, CDR2 FQNEAQ. The CDR3 loop spans 16 amino acids. The CDR3 sequence is CASSRRLTSGTDTQYF. The CDR3 DNA is TGTGCCAGCAGCCGTCGTCTAACGTCCGGCACAGATACGCAGTATTTT. Full variable domain (outside the CDR3, taken from reference TRBV7-8 and TRBJ2-3): GAGVSQSPRYKVAKRGQDVALRCDPISGHVSLFWYQQALGQGPEFLTYFQNEAQLDKSGLPSDRFFAERPEGSVSTLKIQRTQQEDSAVYLCASSRRLTSGTDTQYFGPGTRLTVL.

The rearrangement links TRBV28 to TRBJ1-1; weak D call: TRBD1 (6 bases). The CDR3 is made up of 15 amino acids. CDR1 and CDR2 from the germline V gene are MDHEN and SYDVKM. Trimming removed 6 bases at V and 8 bases at J, with 22 bases between. CDR3 DNA sequence: TGTGCCAGCAGCCCGCCCCTGGGGGCGATAAAAGAAGCTTTCTTT. The encoded protein is CASSPPLGAIKEAFF.

CDR3 nucleotide sequence: TGTGCCAGCAGTGAAGGCAGGGGGGATGGCTACACCTTC. Translating it yields CASSEGRGDGYTF. The chain couples TRBV6-1 to TRBJ1-2; 7 bases match TRBD1. This CDR3 spans 13 amino acids. Germline assignment: CDR1 MNHNS and CDR2 SASEGT. V gave up 1 base and J gave up 6 bases; unmatched junction bases: 2.

This clone was observed a single time. The rearrangement links TRBV28 to TRBJ2-1, with TRBD2 matching over 13 bases. The CDR3 is 15 residues long. The V segment lost 1 base and the J segment 8 bases; nucleotides outside the gene matches: 2. Per the germline V gene, CDR1 is MDHEN and CDR2 is SYDVKM. CDR3: CASSLFGTSGDEQFF. The CDR3 coding sequence is TGTGCCAGCAGTTTATTCGGGACTAGCGGGGATGAGCAGTTCTTC.

The V call is TRBV6-4, the J call TRBJ1-1, with TRBD1 as a possible D gene (5 bases). V lost 7 bases to trimming and J lost 0 bases, with 12 bases between them. CDR3 size: 14 residues. The germline gives CDR1 MRHNA, CDR2 SNTAGT. Written as DNA, the CDR3 is TGTGCCAGCATAGACAGCATCATGAACACTGAAGCTTTCTTT. Its protein is CASIDSIMNTEAFF.

This chain uses TRBV19 with TRBJ1-1, with 7 bases aligning to TRBD1. The CDR3 covers 14 residues. Germline CDR1 LNHDA, CDR2 SQIVND (reference sequence). After removal of 5 bases from V and 5 bases from J, the junction contained 8 bases not matched to a gene. The CDR3 loop is CASSGSTGKTEAFF. CDR3 nucleotide sequence: TGTGCCAGTAGTGGTTCGACAGGGAAGACTGAAGCTTTCTTT.

This clone was seen a single time. The chain combines TRBV30 with TRBJ1-5; 8 bases fit TRBD1. V lost 0 bases to trimming and J lost 4 bases; unmatched junction nucleotides: 2. This CDR3 contains 14 residues. Germline CDR1 GTSNPN, CDR2 SVGIG (reference sequence). The CDR3 spells CAWSVDRGNQPQHF. The CDR3 coding sequence is TGTGCCTGGAGTGTAGACAGGGGAAATCAGCCCCAGCATTTT.

This chain connects TRBV29-1 to TRBJ2-1; weak D call: TRBD2 (6 bases). The length of the CDR3 is 13 residues. With 5 bases removed from V and 6 bases from J, the gap between germline ends came to 14 bases. Germline CDR1 reads SQVTM; CDR2 reads ANQGSEA. CDR3 sequence: CSVQRTTGNEQFF. The DNA of the CDR3 is TGCAGCGTTCAGCGGACTACCGGCAATGAGCAGTTCTTC.

The V call is TRBV7-3, the J call TRBJ2-3; weak D call: TRBD1 (6 bases). Germline V gene sequence: CDR1 SGHTA, CDR2 FQGTGA. The CDR3 sequence is 14 residues long. Trimming took off 5 bases at V and 3 bases at J, with 12 bases between the two ends. The CDR3 coding sequence is TGTGCCAGCAGCGATCCAACAGGGACAGATACGCAGTATTTT. This codes for CASSDPTGTDTQYF.

The V call is TRBV4-1, the J call TRBJ2-3; 9 bases are a match to TRBD2. This CDR3 has 14 residues. Unmatched junction bases numbered 4, after V lost 4 bases and J lost 5 bases. Germline V gene data show CDR1 as MGHRA and CDR2 as YSYEKL. For the CDR3, the DNA is TGCGCCAGCAGCCGGCGGGGGGGCGGAGATACGCAGTATTTT. Protein product: CASSRRGGGDTQYF.

This clone was seen a single time. This chain uses TRBV7-9 with TRBJ1-2, with D unresolved. CDR3 length equals 14 residues. V was pared by 4 bases and J by 1 base, with 10 bases between. The germline gives CDR1 SEHNR, CDR2 FQNEAQ (reference sequence). The DNA for the CDR3 is TGTGCCAGCAGCTCCAACGAGATTAACTATGGCTACACCTTC. The encoded protein is CASSSNEINYGYTF.

The gene calls are TRBV27 and TRBJ2-3, with 8 bases that match TRBD2. Per germline, CDR1 MNHEY and CDR2 SMNVEV (reference sequence). J gave up 2 bases and V 5 bases, and 6 bases lay outside the gene matches. CDR3 length: 15 residues. The CDR3 DNA sequence: TGTGCCAGCAGTCCAGTAGCGGGATCCACAGATACGCAGTATTTT. It codes for CASSPVAGSTDTQYF.

The rearrangement uses TRBV6-1 and TRBJ1-2, with TRBD1 as a possible D gene (5 bases). The length of the CDR3 is 14 residues. The V end was cut by 1 base, the J end by 1 base, with 7 bases between. Germline V lookup: CDR1 MNHNS, CDR2 SASEGT. The CDR3 bases are TGTGCCAGCAGTGAAGTAGACAGTAACTATGGCTACACCTTC. Its protein is CASSEVDSNYGYTF.

This chain joins TRBV11-2 and TRBJ1-1; no clear D. The CDR3 length is 11 residues. Germline V CDR1 and CDR2: SGHAT, FQNNGV. Trimming stripped 5 bases from V and 8 bases from J, with 9 bases between. The CDR3 spells CASSRGPEAFF. The CDR3 DNA is TGTGCCAGCAGCCGAGGGCCCGAAGCTTTCTTT.

V and J are TRBV4-1 and TRBJ1-5, with TRBD1 as a possible D gene (5 bases). The CDR3 is made up of 14 amino acids. The germline V gene has CDR1 MGHRA and CDR2 YSYEKL. V was cut by 3 bases and J by 5 bases, with 11 bases left in between. CDR3 bases: TGCGCCAGCAGCCATCAGGGCAAGGATCAGCCCCAGCATTTT. This encodes CASSHQGKDQPQHF.

The V gene is TRBV27, the J gene TRBJ1-3, with D possibly matching TRBD1 (6 bases). V dropped 5 bases and J dropped 7 bases, with 12 bases sitting between them. Germline assignment: CDR1 MNHEY and CDR2 SMNVEV (reference sequence). The CDR3 sequence is 13 residues long. As DNA, the CDR3 is TGTGCCAGCAGTCTTTACAGGGATAACACCATATATTTT. Protein product: CASSLYRDNTIYF.